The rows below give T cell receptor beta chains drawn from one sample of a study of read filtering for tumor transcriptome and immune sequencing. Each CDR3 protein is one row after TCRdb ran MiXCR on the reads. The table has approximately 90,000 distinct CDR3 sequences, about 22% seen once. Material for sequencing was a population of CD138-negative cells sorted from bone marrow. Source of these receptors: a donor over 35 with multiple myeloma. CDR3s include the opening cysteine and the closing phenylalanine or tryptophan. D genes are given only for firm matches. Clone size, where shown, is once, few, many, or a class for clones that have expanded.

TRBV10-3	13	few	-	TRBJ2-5	CAIKGTLPKTQYF	TGTGCCATCAAAGGGACCTTACCCAAGACCCAGTACTTC
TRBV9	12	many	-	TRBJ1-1	CASSPQQGEAFF	TGTGCCAGCAGCCCACAACAGGGAGAAGCTTTCTTT
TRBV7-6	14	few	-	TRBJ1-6	CASSSQENNSPLHF	TGTGCCAGCAGCTCGCAGGAAAATAATTCACCCCTCCACTTT
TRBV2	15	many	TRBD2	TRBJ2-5	CASSGTSGAQETQYF	TGTGCCAGCAGTGGTACTAGCGGGGCACAAGAGACCCAGTACTTC
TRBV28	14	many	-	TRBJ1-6	CASRVHSGNSPLHF	TGTGCCAGCAGGGTTCATTCGGGGAACTCACCCCTCCACTTT
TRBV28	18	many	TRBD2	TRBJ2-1	CASSSLGLAGGSYNEQFF	TGTGCCAGCAGTTCCCTCGGACTAGCGGGAGGGTCCTACAATGAGCAGTTCTTC
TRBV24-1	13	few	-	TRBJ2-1	CATSGGARGEQFF	TGTGCCACCAGTGGCGGCGCTCGAGGTGAGCAGTTCTTC
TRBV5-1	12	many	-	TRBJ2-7	CASSSLGGEQYF	TGCGCCAGCAGCTCTCTAGGTGGGGAGCAGTACTTC
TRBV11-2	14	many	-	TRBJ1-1	CASSPQPGNTEAFF	TGTGCCAGCAGCCCTCAACCCGGGAACACTGAAGCTTTCTTT
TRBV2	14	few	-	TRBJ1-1	CASSAGLGATEAFF	TGTGCCAGCAGTGCGGGATTGGGGGCCACTGAAGCTTTCTTT
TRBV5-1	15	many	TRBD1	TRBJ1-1	CASSLRTGGLTEAFF	TGCGCCAGCAGCCTCCGGACAGGGGGCTTGACTGAAGCTTTCTTT
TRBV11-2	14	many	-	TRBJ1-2	CASSLDGGEYGYTF	TGTGCCAGCAGCTTAGATGGAGGGGAATATGGCTACACCTTC
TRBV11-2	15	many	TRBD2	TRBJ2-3	CASRDSGGKIDTQYF	TGTGCCAGCAGGGATAGCGGGGGGAAGATAGATACGCAGTATTTT
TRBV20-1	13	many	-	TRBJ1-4	CSALRTANEKLFF	TGCAGTGCGCTTAGGACAGCAAATGAAAAACTGTTTTTT
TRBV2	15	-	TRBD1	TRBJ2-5	CASSPWTGGGETQYF	TGTGCCAGCAGTCCGTGGACAGGGGGCGGGGAGACCCAGTACTTC
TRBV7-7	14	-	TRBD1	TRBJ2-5	CASSFRQGFETQYF	TGTGCTAGCAGCTTCCGACAGGGTTTCGAGACCCAGTACTTC
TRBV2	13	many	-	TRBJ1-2	CASSLPGVYGYTF	TGTGCCAGCAGCCTACCAGGGGTCTATGGCTACACCTTC
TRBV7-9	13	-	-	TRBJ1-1	CASSLAAGTVAFF	TGTGCCAGCAGTCTAGCAGCGGGTACTGTAGCTTTCTTT
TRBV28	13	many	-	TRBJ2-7	CASSLITAYEQYF	TGTGCCAGCAGTTTAATAACAGCCTACGAGCAGTACTTC
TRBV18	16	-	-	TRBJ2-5	CASSKARRGGGETQYF	TGTGCCAGCTCGAAAGCACGACGAGGGGGGGGAGAGACCCAGTACTTC
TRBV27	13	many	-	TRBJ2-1	CASSLYGGNEQFF	TGTGCCAGCAGCCTTTATGGAGGCAATGAGCAGTTCTTC
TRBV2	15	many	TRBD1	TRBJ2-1	CASSEVRGKNNEQFF	TGTGCCAGCAGTGAAGTCAGGGGGAAGAACAATGAGCAGTTCTTC
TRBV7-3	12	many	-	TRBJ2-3	CASSPDKATQYF	TGTGCCAGCAGCCCTGACAAGGCTACGCAGTATTTT
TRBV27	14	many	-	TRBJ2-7	CASSYGTGSYEQYF	TGTGCCAGCAGTTACGGGACCGGCTCCTACGAGCAGTACTTC
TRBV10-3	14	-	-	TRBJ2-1	CAISERLLTDEQFF	TGTGCCATCAGTGAGCGGCTACTAACGGATGAGCAGTTCTTC
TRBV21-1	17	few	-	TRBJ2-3	CASSKEGRWRSTDTQYF	TGTGCCAGCAGCAAAGAGGGTCGGTGGAGAAGCACAGATACGCAGTATTTT
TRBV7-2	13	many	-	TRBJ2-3	CASSLKVTDTQYF	TGTGCCAGCAGCTTGAAGGTCACAGATACGCAGTATTTT
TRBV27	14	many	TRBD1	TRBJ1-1	CASSRQGRNTEAFF	TGTGCCAGCAGTCGACAGGGGCGGAACACTGAAGCTTTCTTT
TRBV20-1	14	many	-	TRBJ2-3	CSSKALHSTDTQYF	TGCAGTTCCAAAGCCCTCCATAGCACAGATACGCAGTATTTT
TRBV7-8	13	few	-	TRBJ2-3	CASSYDRTDTQYF	TGTGCCAGCAGCTACGACAGAACAGATACGCAGTATTTT
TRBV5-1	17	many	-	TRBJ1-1	CASSLARGGAMNTEAFF	TGCGCCAGCAGCTTGGCTAGAGGGGGAGCAATGAACACTGAAGCTTTCTTT
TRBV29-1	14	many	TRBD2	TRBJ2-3	CSVSISGRTDTQYF	TGCAGCGTTTCTATTAGCGGGCGAACAGATACGCAGTATTTT
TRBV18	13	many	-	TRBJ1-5	CASSPGFDQPQHF	TGTGCCAGCTCACCAGGGTTTGATCAGCCCCAGCATTTT
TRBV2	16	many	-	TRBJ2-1	CASSGIRTSSYNEQFF	TGTGCTAGCAGTGGGATCAGAACTAGCTCCTACAATGAGCAGTTCTTC
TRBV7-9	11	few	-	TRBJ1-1	CASSTGSGAFF	TGTGCCAGCAGCACGGGGTCGGGAGCTTTCTTT
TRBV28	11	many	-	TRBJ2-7	CASTYLYEQYF	TGTGCCAGCACTTACCTCTACGAGCAGTACTTC
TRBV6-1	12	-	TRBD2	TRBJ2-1	CTSTFSGGEQSF	TGTACCAGCACCTTTAGCGGGGGCGAGCAGTCCTTC
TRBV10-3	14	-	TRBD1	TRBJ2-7	CAISDRGEVTKQYF	TGTGCCATCAGCGACAGGGGAGAGGTTACCAAGCAGTACTTC
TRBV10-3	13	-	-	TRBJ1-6	CALSRRANSPLHF	TGCGCCTTGAGCCGCCGGGCAAATTCACCCCTCCACTTT
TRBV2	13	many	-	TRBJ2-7	CASVRDNSYEQYF	TGTGCCAGCGTCCGGGACAACTCCTACGAGCAGTACTTC
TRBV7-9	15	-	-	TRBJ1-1	CASSLGAILNTEAFF	TGTGCCAGCAGCTTGGGGGCCATTCTTAACACTGAAGCTTTCTTT
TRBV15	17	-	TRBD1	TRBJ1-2	CAASRRGQLGANYGYTF	TGTGCCGCCAGCAGACGGGGACAGCTGGGGGCTAACTATGGCTACACCTTC
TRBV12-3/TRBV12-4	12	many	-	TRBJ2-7	CASSPQGYEQYF	TGTGCCAGCAGTCCCCAGGGGTACGAGCAGTACTTC
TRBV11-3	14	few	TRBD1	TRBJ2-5	CASSLLHRGETQYF	TGTGCCAGCAGCTTATTACACAGGGGGGAGACCCAGTACTTC
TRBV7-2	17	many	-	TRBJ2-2	CASSLGAVDPNTGELFF	TGTGCCAGCAGCTTAGGAGCGGTGGACCCGAACACCGGGGAGCTGTTTTTT
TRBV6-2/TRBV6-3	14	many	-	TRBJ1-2	CASSPSPGQSGYTF	TGTGCCAGCAGTCCATCACCCGGACAGAGCGGCTACACCTTC
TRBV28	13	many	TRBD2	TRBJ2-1	CACRRGGVNEQFF	TGTGCCTGTCGCCGGGGGGGTGTGAATGAGCAGTTCTTC
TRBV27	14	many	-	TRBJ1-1	CASSPPGQNTEAFF	TGTGCCAGCAGCCCACCGGGACAGAACACTGAAGCTTTCTTT
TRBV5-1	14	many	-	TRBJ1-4	CASSLGETVEKLFF	TGCGCCAGCAGCTTGGGAGAGACGGTTGAAAAACTGTTTTTT
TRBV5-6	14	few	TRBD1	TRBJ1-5	CASSSQGSNQPQHF	TGTGCCAGCAGCTCACAGGGGAGCAATCAGCCCCAGCATTTT
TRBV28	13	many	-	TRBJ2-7	CASSFQSYYEQYF	TGTGCCAGCAGTTTCCAGTCCTACTACGAGCAGTACTTC